This T cell receptor beta chain comes out of a study of regulatory T cells in long-lasting Graves disease. Arm-PCR of CDR3 regions and iRepertoire HTBI primers were the basis on which TCR beta libraries were built. TCRdb re-called the multiplex PCR reads through MiXCR, storing one row per CDR3 protein. The table lists roughly 500,000 distinct CDR3 sequences, under 25% of them singletons. The germline CDR1 and CDR2 sequences are SGDLS and YYNGEE. This CDR3 region has 19 residues. V trimming: 0 bases; J trimming: 1 base; junction bases outside the gene matches: 12. Time point indicated: persistent/refractory GD, antithyroid drugs over 5 years with positive TRAb. RNA isolated from PBMCs was used to make the TCR library. An endocrinology department located in Xi'an, China, was where the patients came from. General study findings and limits: No thyroid tissue was studied; the work used peripheral blood only.

This clonotype occurred a few times. The antigen is undetermined. The source is a female donor with Graves disease. Here the sequenced sample was peripheral blood mononuclear cells (PBMCs), taken when the disease was refractory, from a patient treated with antithyroid drugs. V is TRBV9 and J is TRBJ1-2, with 10 bases lining up with TRBD1. CDR3: CASSVVPILGTGDNYGYTF. The CDR3 DNA follows: TGTGCCAGCAGCGTAGTGCCTATCCTCGGGACAGGGGATAACTATGGCTACACCTTC.